These T cell receptor beta chains were read from a single sample in a study of T cell responses to AZD1222 COVID-19 vaccine. Assay used: immunoSEQ multiplex PCR; TCRdb lists only in-frame clones, some missing. The sample holds roughly 100,000 clones; about nine tenths are singletons and the top ten take 4% to 6%. Material: peripheral blood, obtained on day 0 of AZD1222 vaccination. The source is an adult in good health. Each CDR3 is given with its conserved first and last residue. D genes are given only for firm matches.

V: TRBV19; J: TRBJ2-5; D: -; DNA: TGTGCCAGTAGCCCCGACCCCCCTACGAGGGCAGAGACCCAGTACTTC; CDR3: CASSPDPPTRAETQYF
V: TRBV7-9; J: TRBJ1-5; D: TRBD1; DNA: TGTGCCAGCAGCTTAACCAGGGACAGCCGGATTAATCAGCCCCAGCATTTT; CDR3: CASSLTRDSRINQPQHF
V: TRBV24-1; J: TRBJ2-1; D: TRBD1; DNA: TGTGCCATTTACGGGACAGGGAAGTACAATGAGCAGTTCTTC; CDR3: CAIYGTGKYNEQFF
V: TRBV9; J: TRBJ1-1; D: -; DNA: TGTGCCAGCAGCGTGGGGCGGGCCAACGAGGCTTTCTTT; CDR3: CASSVGRANEAFF
V: TRBV14; J: TRBJ1-2; D: -; DNA: TGTGCCAGCAGCCAAGATCGAGCTGGCTACACCTTC; CDR3: CASSQDRAGYTF
V: TRBV5-4; J: TRBJ2-1; D: TRBD1; DNA: TGTGCCAGCAGCTGGAGGCAGACAGGGTCCTACAATGAGCAGTTCTTC; CDR3: CASSWRQTGSYNEQFF
V: TRBV6-5; J: TRBJ1-6; D: -; DNA: TGTGCCAGCAGACCTTTCAATTCACCCCTCCACTTT; CDR3: CASRPFNSPLHF
V: TRBV20-1; J: TRBJ1-1; D: -; DNA: TGCAGTGCTAGTGACGGGACGGCGATGAACACTGAAGCTTTCTTT; CDR3: CSASDGTAMNTEAFF
V: TRBV27; J: TRBJ1-4; D: TRBD1; DNA: TGTGCCAGCAGTTCACAGGGGGTCCCTGAAAAACTGTTTTTT; CDR3: CASSSQGVPEKLFF
V: TRBV7-9; J: TRBJ2-5; D: -; DNA: TGTGCCAGCAGCTTAGGCCTGGCGGGGACCCAGTACTTC; CDR3: CASSLGLAGTQYF